This T cell receptor (beta chain) was identified in a study of blood T cell repertoires in COVID-19. Study details: Researchers got acute and convalescent COVID-19 samples from the United States, Italy and Spain.

The data were produced by immunoSEQ multiplex PCR, yet TCRdb's version contains in-frame clones alone and is incomplete. This sample has about 96,000 clones, with 70% to 90% found just once. The CDR3 is 14 residues long. Germline CDR1 LNHDA, CDR2 SQIVND (reference sequence). J was trimmed by 7 bases and V by 2 bases; bases with no gene match: 5. This clonotype was obtained from a human donor with COVID-19, enrolled during active disease. The donor label of this sample is uncertain. The chain uses TRBV19 and TRBJ1-2; the match to TRBD1 covers 9 bases. The sequencing sample was made of peripheral blood. The CDR3 loop is CASSITGGAGGYTF. The CDR3 DNA reads as TGTGCCAGTAGTATAACAGGGGGCGCCGGTGGCTACACCTTC. Variable domain in full (rest from reference TRBV19 and TRBJ1-2): DGGITQSPKYLFRKEGQNVTLSCEQNLNHDAMYWYRQDPGQGLRLIYYSQIVNDFQKGDIAEGYSVSREKKESFPLTVTSAQKNPTAFYLCASSITGGAGGYTFGSGTRLTVV.